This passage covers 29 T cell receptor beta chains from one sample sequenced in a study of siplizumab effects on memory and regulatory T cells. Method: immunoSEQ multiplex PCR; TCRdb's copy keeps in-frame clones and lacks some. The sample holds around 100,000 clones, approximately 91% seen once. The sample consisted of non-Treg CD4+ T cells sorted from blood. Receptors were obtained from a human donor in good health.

The chain's CDR3 is CASSRQGETLMNTEAFF. The DNA for the CDR3 is TGTGCCAGCAGTCGACAGGGCGAAACCCTAATGAACACTGAAGCTTTCTTT. J is TRBJ1-1 and V is TRBV7-9; TRBD1 matches at 7 bases. The ends lost 6 bases at V and 0 bases at J; junction bases unmatched: 13. Germline loops: CDR1 SEHNR, CDR2 FQNEAQ (reference sequence). This CDR3 is 17 amino acids long.

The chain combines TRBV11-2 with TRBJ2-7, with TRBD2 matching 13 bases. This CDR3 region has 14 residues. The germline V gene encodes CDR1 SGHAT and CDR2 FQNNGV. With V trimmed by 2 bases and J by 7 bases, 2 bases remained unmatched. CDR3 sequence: CASSLLLAGGEQYF. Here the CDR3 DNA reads TGTGCCAGCAGCTTACTACTAGCGGGAGGGGAGCAGTACTTC.

CDR3 sequence reads: CARKRWNSGNTIYF. CDR3 nucleotide sequence: TGTGCCAGAAAACGCTGGAACTCTGGAAACACCATATATTTT. This chain connects TRBV19 to TRBJ1-3, with D unresolved. CDR3 length: 14 residues. The V gene's germline CDR1 is LNHDA and CDR2 SQIVND (reference sequence). V was clipped by 9 bases and J by 0 bases, with 12 bases between them.

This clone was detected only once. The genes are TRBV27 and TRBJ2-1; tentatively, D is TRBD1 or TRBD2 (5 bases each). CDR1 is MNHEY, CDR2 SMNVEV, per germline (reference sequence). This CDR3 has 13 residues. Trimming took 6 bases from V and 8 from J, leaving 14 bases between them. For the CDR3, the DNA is TGTGCCAGCAGCCCCCGGGACGGATATGAGCAGTTCTTC. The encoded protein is CASSPRDGYEQFF.

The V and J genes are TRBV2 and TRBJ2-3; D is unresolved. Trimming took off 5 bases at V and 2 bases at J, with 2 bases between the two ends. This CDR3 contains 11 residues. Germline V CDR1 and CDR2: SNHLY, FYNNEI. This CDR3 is CASSFTDTQYF. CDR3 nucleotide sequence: TGTGCCAGCAGTTTCACAGATACGCAGTATTTT. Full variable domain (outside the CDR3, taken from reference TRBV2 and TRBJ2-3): EPEVTQTPSHQVTQMGQEVILRCVPISNHLYFYWYRQILGQKVEFLVSFYNNEISEKSEIFDDQFSVERPDGSNFTLKIRSTKLEDSAMYFCASSFTDTQYFGPGTRLTVL.

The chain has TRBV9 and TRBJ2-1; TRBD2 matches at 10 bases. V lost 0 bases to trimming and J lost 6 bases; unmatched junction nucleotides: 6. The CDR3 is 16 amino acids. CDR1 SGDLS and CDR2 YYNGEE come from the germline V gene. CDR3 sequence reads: CASSVGSLAGVNEQFF. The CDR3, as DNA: TGTGCCAGCAGCGTAGGTAGTCTAGCGGGAGTCAATGAGCAGTTCTTC.

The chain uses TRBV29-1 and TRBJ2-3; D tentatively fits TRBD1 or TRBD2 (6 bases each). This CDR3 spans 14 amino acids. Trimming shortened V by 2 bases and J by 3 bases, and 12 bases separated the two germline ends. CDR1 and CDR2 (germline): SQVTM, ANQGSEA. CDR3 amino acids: CSVERGVGTDTQYF. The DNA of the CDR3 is TGCAGCGTTGAAAGGGGGGTGGGTACAGATACGCAGTATTTT.

CDR3 residues: CASGVQGVTDTQYF. The CDR3 region has the DNA TGCGCCAGCGGGGTTCAGGGGGTCACAGATACGCAGTATTTT. The V call is TRBV4-3, the J call TRBJ2-3; 7 bases match TRBD1. The CDR3 covers 14 residues. Trimming at V came to 8 bases and at J to 2 bases, leaving 7 bases not matched to a gene. CDR1 LGHNA and CDR2 YSLEER come from the germline V gene.

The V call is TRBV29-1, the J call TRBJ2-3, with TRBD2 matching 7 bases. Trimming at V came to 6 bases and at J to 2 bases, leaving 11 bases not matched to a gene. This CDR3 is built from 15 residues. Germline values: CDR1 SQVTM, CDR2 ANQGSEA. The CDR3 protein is CSVVPGLPATDTQYF. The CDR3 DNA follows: TGCAGCGTAGTACCGGGACTACCAGCCACAGATACGCAGTATTTT.

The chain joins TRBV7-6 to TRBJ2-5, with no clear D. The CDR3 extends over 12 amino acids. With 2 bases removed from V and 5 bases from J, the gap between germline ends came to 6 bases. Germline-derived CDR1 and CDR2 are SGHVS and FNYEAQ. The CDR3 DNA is TGTGCCAGCAGCTTAAGGTCCGAGACCCAGTACTTC. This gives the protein CASSLRSETQYF. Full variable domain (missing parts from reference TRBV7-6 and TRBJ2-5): GAGVSQSPRYKVTKRGQDVALRCDPISGHVSLYWYRQALGQGPEFLTYFNYEAQQDKSGLPNDRFSAERPEGSISTLTIQRTEQRDSAMYRCASSLRSETQYFGPGTRLLVL.

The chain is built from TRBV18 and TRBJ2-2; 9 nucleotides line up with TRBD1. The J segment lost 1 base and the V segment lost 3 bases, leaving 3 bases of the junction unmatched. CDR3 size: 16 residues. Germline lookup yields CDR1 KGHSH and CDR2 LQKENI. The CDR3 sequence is CASSPRTGENTGELFF. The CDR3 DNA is TGTGCCAGCTCACCCCGGACAGGGGAGAACACCGGGGAGCTGTTTTTT.

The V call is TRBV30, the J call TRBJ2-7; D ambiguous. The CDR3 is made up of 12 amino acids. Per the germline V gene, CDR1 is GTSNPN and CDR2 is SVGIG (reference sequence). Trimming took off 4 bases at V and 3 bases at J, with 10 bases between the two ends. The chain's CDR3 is CAWNWLGYEQYF. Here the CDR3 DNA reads TGTGCCTGGAACTGGTTGGGCTACGAGCAGTACTTC. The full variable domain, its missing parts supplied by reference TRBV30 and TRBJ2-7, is SQTIHQWPATLVQPVGSPLSLECTVEGTSNPNLYWYRQAAGRGLQLLFYSVGIGQISSEVPQNLSASRPQDRQFILSSKKLLLSDSGFYLCAWNWLGYEQYFGPGTRLTVT.

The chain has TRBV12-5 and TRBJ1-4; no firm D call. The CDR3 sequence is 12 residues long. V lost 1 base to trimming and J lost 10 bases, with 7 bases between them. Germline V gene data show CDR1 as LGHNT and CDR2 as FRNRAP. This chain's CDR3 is CASGLGRGKLFF. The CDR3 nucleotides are TGTGCTAGTGGTTTGGGGCGGGGAAAACTGTTTTTT.

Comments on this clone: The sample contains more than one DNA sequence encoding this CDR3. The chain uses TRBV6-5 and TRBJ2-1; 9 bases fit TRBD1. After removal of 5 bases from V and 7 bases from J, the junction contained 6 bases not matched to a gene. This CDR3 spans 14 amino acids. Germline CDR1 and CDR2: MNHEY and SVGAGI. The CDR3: CASSGRDRVNEQFF. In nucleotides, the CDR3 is TGTGCCAGCAGTGGCCGGGACAGGGTTAATGAGCAGTTCTTC.

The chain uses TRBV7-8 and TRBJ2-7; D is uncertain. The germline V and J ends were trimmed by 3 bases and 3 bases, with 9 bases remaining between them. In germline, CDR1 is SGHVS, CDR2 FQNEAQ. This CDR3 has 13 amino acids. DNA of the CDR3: TGTGCCAGCAGCTTCGACAAGGACTACGAGCAGTACTTC. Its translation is CASSFDKDYEQYF. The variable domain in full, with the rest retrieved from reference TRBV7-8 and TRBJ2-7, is GAGVSQSPRYKVAKRGQDVALRCDPISGHVSLFWYQQALGQGPEFLTYFQNEAQLDKSGLPSDRFFAERPEGSVSTLKIQRTQQEDSAVYLCASSFDKDYEQYFGPGTRLTVT.

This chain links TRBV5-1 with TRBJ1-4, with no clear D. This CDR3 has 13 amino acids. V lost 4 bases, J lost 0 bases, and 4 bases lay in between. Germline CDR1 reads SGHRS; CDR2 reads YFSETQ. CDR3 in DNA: TGCGCCAGCAGCGACGCAACTAATGAAAAACTGTTTTTT. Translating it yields CASSDATNEKLFF. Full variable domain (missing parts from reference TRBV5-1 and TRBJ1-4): KAGVTQTPRYLIKTRGQQVTLSCSPISGHRSVSWYQQTPGQGLQFLFEYFSETQRNKGNFPGRFSGRQFSNSRSEMNVSTLELGDSALYLCASSDATNEKLFFGSGTQLSVL.

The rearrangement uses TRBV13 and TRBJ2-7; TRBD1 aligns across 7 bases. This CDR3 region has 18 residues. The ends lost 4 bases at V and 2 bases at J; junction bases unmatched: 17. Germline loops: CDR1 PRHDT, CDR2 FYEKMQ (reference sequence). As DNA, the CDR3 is TGTGCCAGCAGCTCGTCCGAGTGGTGGGGCCAGGGGGCCTACGAGCAGTACTTC. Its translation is CASSSSEWWGQGAYEQYF.

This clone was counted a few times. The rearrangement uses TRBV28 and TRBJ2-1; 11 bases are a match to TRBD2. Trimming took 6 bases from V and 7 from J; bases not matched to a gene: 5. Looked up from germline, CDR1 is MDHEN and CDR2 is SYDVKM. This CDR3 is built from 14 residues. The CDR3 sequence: CASSPLAGANEQFF. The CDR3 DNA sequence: TGTGCCAGCAGCCCACTAGCGGGAGCGAATGAGCAGTTCTTC.

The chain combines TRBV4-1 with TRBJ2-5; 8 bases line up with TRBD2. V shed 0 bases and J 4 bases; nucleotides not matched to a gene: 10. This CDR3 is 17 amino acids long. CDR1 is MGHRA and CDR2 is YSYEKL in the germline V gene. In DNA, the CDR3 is TGCGCCAGCAGCCAAGATAGAGGCGGGGGGCGCGGAGAGACCCAGTACTTC. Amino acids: CASSQDRGGGRGETQYF.

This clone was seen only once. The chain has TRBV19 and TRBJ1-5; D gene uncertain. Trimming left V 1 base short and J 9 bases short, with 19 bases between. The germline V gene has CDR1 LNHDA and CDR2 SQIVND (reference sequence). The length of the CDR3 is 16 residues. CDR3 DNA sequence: TGTGCCAGTAGTATAGTCACCCCGAGGACTCCACGGCCCCAGCATTTT. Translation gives CASSIVTPRTPRPQHF.

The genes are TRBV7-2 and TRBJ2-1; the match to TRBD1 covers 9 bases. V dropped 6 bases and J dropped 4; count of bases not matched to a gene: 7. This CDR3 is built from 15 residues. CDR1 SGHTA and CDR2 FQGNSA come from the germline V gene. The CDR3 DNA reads TGTGCCAGCAGGCCCGGGACAGGGAGGTACAATGAGCAGTTCTTC. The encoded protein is CASRPGTGRYNEQFF.

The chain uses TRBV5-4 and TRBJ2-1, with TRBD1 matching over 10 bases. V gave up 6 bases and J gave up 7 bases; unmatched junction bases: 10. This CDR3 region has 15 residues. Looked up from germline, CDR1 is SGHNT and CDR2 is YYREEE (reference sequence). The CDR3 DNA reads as TGTGCCAGCACTGCCGGGACAGGGGACGGAAATGAGCAGTTCTTC. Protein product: CASTAGTGDGNEQFF.

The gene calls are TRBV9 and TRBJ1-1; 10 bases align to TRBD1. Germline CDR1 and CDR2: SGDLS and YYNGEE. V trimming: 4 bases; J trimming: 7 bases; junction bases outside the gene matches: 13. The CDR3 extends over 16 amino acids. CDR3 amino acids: CASSSSGTGVYDEAFF. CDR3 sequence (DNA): TGTGCCAGCAGCTCCTCCGGGACAGGGGTTTATGATGAAGCTTTCTTT.

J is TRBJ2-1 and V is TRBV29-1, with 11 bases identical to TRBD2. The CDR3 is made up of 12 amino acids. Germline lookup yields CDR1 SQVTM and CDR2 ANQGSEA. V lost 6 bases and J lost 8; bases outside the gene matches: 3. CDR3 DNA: TGCAGCGTGAAGACTAGCGGGGATGAGCAGTTCTTC. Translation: CSVKTSGDEQFF.

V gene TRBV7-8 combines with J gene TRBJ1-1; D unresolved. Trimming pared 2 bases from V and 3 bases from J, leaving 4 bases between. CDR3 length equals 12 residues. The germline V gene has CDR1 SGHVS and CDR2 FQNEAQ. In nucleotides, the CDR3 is TGTGCCAGCAGCTTACGGGACACTGAAGCTTTCTTT. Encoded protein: CASSLRDTEAFF. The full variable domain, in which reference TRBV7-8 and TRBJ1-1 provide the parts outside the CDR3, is GAGVSQSPRYKVAKRGQDVALRCDPISGHVSLFWYQQALGQGPEFLTYFQNEAQLDKSGLPSDRFFAERPEGSVSTLKIQRTQQEDSAVYLCASSLRDTEAFFGQGTRLTVV.

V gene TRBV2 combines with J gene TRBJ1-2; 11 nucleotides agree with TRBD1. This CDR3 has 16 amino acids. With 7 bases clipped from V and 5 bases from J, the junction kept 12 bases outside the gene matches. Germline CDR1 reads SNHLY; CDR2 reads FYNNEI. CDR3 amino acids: CASNRDRGIPGYGYTF. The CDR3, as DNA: TGTGCCAGCAATCGGGACAGGGGGATTCCGGGATATGGCTACACCTTC.

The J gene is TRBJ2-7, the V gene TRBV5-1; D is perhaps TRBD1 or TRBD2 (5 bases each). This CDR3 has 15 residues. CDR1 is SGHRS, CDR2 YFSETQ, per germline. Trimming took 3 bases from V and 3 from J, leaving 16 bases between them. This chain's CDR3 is CASSSNPGRLYEQYF. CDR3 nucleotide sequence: TGCGCCAGCAGCTCGAACCCGGGACGGCTCTACGAGCAGTACTTC.

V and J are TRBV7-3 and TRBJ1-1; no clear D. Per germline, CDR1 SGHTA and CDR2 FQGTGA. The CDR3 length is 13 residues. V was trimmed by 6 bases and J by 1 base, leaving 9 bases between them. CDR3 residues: CASRFAGNTEAFF. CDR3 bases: TGTGCCAGCAGATTTGCAGGGAACACTGAAGCTTTCTTT.

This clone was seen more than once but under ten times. CDR3 loop: CASSLETGPAYEQYF. For the CDR3, the DNA is TGTGCCAGCAGCTTAGAGACGGGCCCGGCCTACGAGCAGTACTTC. This chain links TRBV7-8 with TRBJ2-7; unclear D gene. The CDR3 loop spans 15 amino acids. Germline loops: CDR1 SGHVS, CDR2 FQNEAQ. V was trimmed by 1 base and J by 2 bases, leaving 12 bases between them.